One sample yielded the 14 T cell receptor beta chains listed below, sequenced in a study of vaccination and CD4 T cells after COVID-19. The time point here: late sampling 161 to 241 days after vaccination in a few convalescent patients. The treatment: approximately 9-day PBMC culture with coronavirus spike peptide pools or control peptides (ViraFEST assay). What these receptors recognize is not known. At the Johns Hopkins FTIC core, DNA taken from cultured CD4+ T cells was sequenced by way of the Oncomine TCR Beta short-read assay. TCRdb reanalysed the PCR reads using MiXCR and keeps one entry per CDR3 protein. This table holds about 22,000 distinct CDR3 sequences, around 37% found once. Sequenced material: CD4+ T cells from blood, cultured in vitro, taken about 7 months after SARS-CoV-2 vaccination. All receptors come from a human donor who had recovered from COVID-19.

The chain links TRBV11-3 to TRBJ2-1; TRBD2 agrees at 7 bases. The CDR3 length is 15 residues. Germline lookup yields CDR1 SGHNT and CDR2 YENEEA. Trimming took 5 bases from V and 7 from J; bases not matched to a gene: 11. The DNA of the CDR3 is TGTGCCAGCAGCCCTAGAGGGAGGGAGACTAATGAGCAGTTCTTC. Translation gives CASSPRGRETNEQFF.

This sequence joins TRBV27 and TRBJ2-5; 8 nucleotides match TRBD2. CDR3 size: 14 residues. Trimming cost V 6 bases and J 4 bases; bases outside gene matches: 7. Germline lookup yields CDR1 MNHEY and CDR2 SMNVEV (reference sequence). CDR3 region: CASRKGGGRETQYF. The CDR3 bases are TGTGCCAGCAGGAAGGGCGGGGGGAGAGAGACCCAGTACTTC.

The V and J genes are TRBV4-3 and TRBJ1-6; the D is unclear. The germline V gene has CDR1 LGHNA and CDR2 YSLEER. The V end was cut by 0 bases, the J end by 7 bases, with 10 bases between. The CDR3 runs to 15 residues. CDR3 DNA: TGCGCCAGCAGCCAAGAAGCAGGTTGGAATTCACCCCTCCACTTT. Amino acid sequence: CASSQEAGWNSPLHF.

The chain employs TRBV7-6 and TRBJ2-1; D is perhaps TRBD2 (5 bases). The CDR3 is made up of 14 amino acids. V shed 5 bases and J shed 8 bases, with 16 bases lying between them. CDR1 and CDR2 (germline): SGHVS, FNYEAQ. CDR3: CASSALGGVHEQFF. The CDR3 DNA follows: TGTGCCAGCAGCGCTCTCGGAGGTGTCCATGAGCAGTTCTTC. Full variable domain (rest looked up from reference TRBV7-6 and TRBJ2-1): GAGVSQSPRYKVTKRGQDVALRCDPISGHVSLYWYRQALGQGPEFLTYFNYEAQQDKSGLPNDRFSAERPEGSISTLTIQRTEQRDSAMYRCASSALGGVHEQFFGPGTRLTVL.

This clonotype was observed a handful of times. The chain joins TRBV20-1 to TRBJ2-7, with D tentatively TRBD1 or TRBD2 (5 bases each). This CDR3 has 13 residues. V gave up 6 bases and J gave up 0 bases, with 12 bases separating them. Germline lookup yields CDR1 DFQATT and CDR2 SNEGSKA (reference sequence). CDR3 coding DNA: TGCAGTGCCACTCGGGACGTCTCCTACGAGCAGTACTTC. Translation gives CSATRDVSYEQYF.

The V call is TRBV27, the J call TRBJ2-7, with 7 bases that match TRBD1. Per the germline V gene, CDR1 is MNHEY and CDR2 is SMNVEV (reference sequence). The CDR3 is made up of 14 amino acids. With V trimmed by 5 bases and J by 4 bases, 8 bases remained unmatched. In DNA form, the CDR3 reads TGTGCCAGCAGTCCGACGGGACAGCCTTACGAGCAGTACTTC. Its translation is CASSPTGQPYEQYF.

This clonotype was counted only a few times. V gene TRBV20-1 combines with J gene TRBJ2-5, with 12 bases matching TRBD1. Germline values: CDR1 DFQATT, CDR2 SNEGSKA (reference sequence). J was trimmed by 13 bases and V by 4 bases; bases with no gene match: 7. The length of the CDR3 is 12 residues. The CDR3 here is CSATRGTGGRYF. CDR3 coding DNA: TGCAGTGCTACCCGAGGGACAGGGGGCCGGTACTTC.

This clonotype was detected only a few times. This chain connects TRBV29-1 to TRBJ2-5, with D unresolved. V lost 5 bases to trimming and J lost 5 bases, with 6 bases between them. This CDR3 comprises 10 residues. The germline gives CDR1 SQVTM, CDR2 ANQGSEA. The CDR3 DNA follows: TGCAGCGTTTTTTCCGAGACCCAGTACTTC. It specifies CSVFSETQYF.

The V call is TRBV20-1, the J call TRBJ2-2, with 8 bases matching TRBD2. V shed 0 bases and J 3 bases; nucleotides not matched to a gene: 6. The CDR3 consists of 16 residues. CDR1 DFQATT and CDR2 SNEGSKA come from the germline V gene (reference sequence). The chain's CDR3 is CSARDPTGGDTGELFF. The CDR3 bases are TGCAGTGCTAGAGACCCCACGGGAGGGGACACCGGGGAGCTGTTTTTT.

This clonotype was counted only a few times. The chain recombines TRBV20-1 with TRBJ2-5; either TRBD1 or TRBD2 may fit D (5 bases each). V gave up 5 bases and J gave up 1 base, with 14 bases separating them. CDR3 length: 14 amino acids. Germline values: CDR1 DFQATT, CDR2 SNEGSKA (reference sequence). CDR3 bases: TGCAGTGCTGAGAGGGGTGAACGCCAAGAGACCCAGTACTTC. Amino acids: CSAERGERQETQYF.

The table lists this clonotype with a few counts. V and J are TRBV20-1 and TRBJ2-1; 7 bases are shared with TRBD2. With V trimmed by 6 bases and J by 2 bases, 1 base remained unmatched. The CDR3 consists of 12 residues. CDR1 and CDR2 from the germline V gene are DFQATT and SNEGSKA (reference sequence). The CDR3 nucleotides are TGCAGTGCGGGAGGGACCTACAATGAGCAGTTCTTC. Protein sequence: CSAGGTYNEQFF.

This clonotype was detected only a few times. The chain is built from TRBV7-2 and TRBJ2-7, with D perhaps matching TRBD2 (6 bases). CDR1 is SGHTA and CDR2 is FQGNSA in the germline V gene. V lost 0 bases, J lost 6 bases, and 9 bases lay in between. The CDR3 totals 13 residues. CDR3 bases: TGTGCCAGCAGCTTAGCTCTGGGGGGCGAGCAGTACTTC. Its protein is CASSLALGGEQYF.

V gene TRBV6-5 combines with J gene TRBJ2-5; D is perhaps TRBD1 (6 bases). Germline values: CDR1 MNHEY, CDR2 SVGAGI. The CDR3 loop spans 13 amino acids. V shed 3 bases and J shed 5 bases, with 10 bases lying between them. The CDR3 DNA follows: TGTGCCAGCAGTTATTCTGGGGGCGAGACCCAGTACTTC. This codes for CASSYSGGETQYF.

This clonotype was counted a few times. The V gene is TRBV20-1, the J gene TRBJ2-7, with 10 bases fitting TRBD2. Germline CDR1 reads DFQATT; CDR2 reads SNEGSKA (reference sequence). This CDR3 contains 15 residues. V lost 3 bases, J lost 0 bases, and 5 bases stayed unmatched. Here the CDR3 DNA reads TGCAGTGCTAGTCGTAGCGGGAGGAACTCCTACGAGCAGTACTTC. Translation: CSASRSGRNSYEQYF.